This T cell receptor (beta chain) was profiled in a study of blood T cells in healthy people across ages. CDR1 is LGHNA, CDR2 YSLEER, per germline. V lost 1 base to trimming and J lost 0 bases, with 10 bases between them. The CDR3 is made up of 15 amino acids. A note on this clonotype: The antigen is not known.

A second about 6 to 11 cycle PCR used barcoded and J-beta primers. Each cDNA molecule, via a template-switch adaptor with 12 random nucleotides, was tagged. TCRdb independently ran MiXCR on the 5' RACE reads; one entry per CDR3 protein. The sample includes roughly 1,800,000 distinct CDR3 sequences, 40% to 55% seen only once; the top ten take less than 2.5%. Study conclusions and caveats: It was found that TCR beta diversity correlated strongly with the percentage of naive T cells. Unsorted PBMCs ruled out conclusive naive versus antigen-experienced comparison.

The rearrangement joins TRBV4-3 to TRBJ2-7, with D unclear. The TCR comes from a woman in her thirties or forties in good health. Sequencing was carried out using blood. CDR3 in amino acids: CASSQAYRSSYEQYF. The CDR3 coding sequence is TGCGCCAGCAGCCAAGCTTACAGAAGCTCCTACGAGCAGTACTTC.